Sequencing of this T cell receptor beta chain was carried out in a study of blood T cell repertoires in COVID-19. Whole-study context: Researchers got acute and convalescent COVID-19 samples from the United States, Italy and Spain. Nucleic acid was either cDNA or gDNA, and it came from T cells, B-cell-depleted T cells, or PBMCs.

Methods used by the authors: Nucleated cell counts were estimated from reference gene primer amplification. The table came from immunoSEQ multiplex PCR; TCRdb's copy has only in-frame clones and leaves some out. V and J calls and clone size are those listed in that table; D and trimming were worked out from the DNA. Among more than 90,000 clones listed, approximately 87% were seen once. Looked up from germline, CDR1 is SGHRS and CDR2 is YFSETQ. The CDR3 extends over 14 amino acids. The V and J ends lost 6 bases and 0 bases respectively, with 7 bases between them. The chain is built from TRBV5-1 and TRBJ2-6; D gene ambiguous. Sequencing input: peripheral blood. This receptor was identified in a woman under 40 with acute or convalescent COVID-19. The CDR3: CASNTGSGANVLTF. As DNA, the CDR3 is TGCGCCAGCAACACGGGCTCTGGGGCCAACGTCCTGACTTTC.